The rows below give T cell receptor beta chains drawn from one sample of a study of blood T cell repertoires in COVID-19. Clones were sequenced by immunoSEQ multiplex PCR, and TCRdb holds only the in-frame ones, with some missing. This sample carries 200,000 to 250,000 clones, roughly 86% of them seen once, and the ten largest clones take just over 2.5%. The sample consisted of PBMCs or T cells enriched from blood (not recorded which). These receptors all stem from a woman under 40 with acute COVID-19. Each CDR3 is given with its conserved first and last residue. The order of the fields is V gene, clone size, D gene, J gene, CDR3 length, CDR3 protein, CDR3 DNA. D genes are given only for firm matches. Clone size is given for some rows only: seen once, a few or many times, or a class if the clone is expanded.

TRBV4-1,-,TRBD1,TRBJ1-5,13,CASSHDRGQPQHF,TGCGCCAGCAGCCATGACAGGGGTCAGCCCCAGCATTTT
TRBV29-1,-,-,TRBJ2-3,14,CSVRVGVSTDTQYF,TGCAGCGTGCGGGTCGGGGTCAGCACAGATACGCAGTATTTT
TRBV4-1,-,TRBD1,TRBJ2-7,15,CASSQEPGQGTEQYF,TGCGCCAGCAGCCAAGAACCGGGACAGGGGACCGAGCAGTACTTC
TRBV27,-,-,TRBJ2-1,15,CASSLYGRGSNEQFF,TGTGCCAGCAGTTTATATGGCAGGGGTAGCAATGAGCAGTTCTTC
TRBV4-1,-,TRBD1,TRBJ2-1,15,CASSYDRGGYNEQFF,TGCGCCAGCAGTTACGACAGGGGCGGCTACAATGAGCAGTTCTTC
TRBV6-5,once,TRBD1,TRBJ1-2,13,CASSSQGGDGYTF,TGTGCCAGCAGTTCACAGGGGGGAGATGGCTACACCTTC
TRBV19,-,-,TRBJ1-5,16,CASSPADSNSNQPQHF,TGTGCCAGTAGTCCGGCAGACAGTAATAGCAATCAGCCCCAGCATTTT
TRBV19,-,TRBD1,TRBJ2-7,15,CASSRERTGIYEQYF,TGTGCCAGTAGTAGGGAGCGGACAGGGATCTACGAGCAGTACTTC
TRBV6-6,-,-,TRBJ1-1,13,CASSYDSNTEAFF,TGTGCCAGCAGTTACGACAGCAACACTGAAGCTTTCTTT
TRBV6-5,-,TRBD1,TRBJ1-2,11,CASRTGQGYTF,TGTGCCAGCAGGACAGGGCAGGGCTACACCTTC
TRBV10-3,-,-,TRBJ1-1,15,CAISETRGVNTEAFF,TGTGCCATCAGTGAGACCAGGGGCGTGAACACTGAAGCTTTCTTT
TRBV5-6,-,-,TRBJ2-1,13,CASSLMGPNEQFF,TGTGCCAGCAGCTTGATGGGGCCCAATGAGCAGTTCTTC
TRBV25-1,-,-,TRBJ1-3,18,CASSEFDGGGFWGNTIYF,TGTGCCAGCAGTGAATTTGATGGGGGCGGATTTTGGGGAAACACCATATATTTT
TRBV19,medium-sized,-,TRBJ2-5,13,CASSVREGETQYF,TGTGCCAGTAGTGTCAGGGAAGGGGAGACCCAGTACTTC
TRBV18,-,TRBD1,TRBJ1-1,14,CASSPGQVNTEAFF,TGTGCCAGCTCACCGGGACAGGTGAACACTGAAGCTTTCTTT
TRBV4-1,-,-,TRBJ1-2,16,CASSQRGLGLNYGYTF,TGCGCCAGCAGCCAGCGGGGATTGGGGCTGAACTATGGCTACACCTTC
TRBV27,once,-,TRBJ1-2,14,CASSLEPRLRGYTF,TGTGCCAGCAGTTTGGAACCTAGACTGAGGGGCTACACCTTC
TRBV10-2,-,-,TRBJ1-6,14,CASSLGQNNSPLHF,TGCGCCAGCAGTCTCGGACAGAATAATTCACCCCTCCACTTT
TRBV11-2,-,-,TRBJ1-1,16,CASSYSMQGLNTEAFF,TGTGCCAGCAGCTACTCCATGCAGGGCCTGAACACTGAAGCTTTCTTT
TRBV5-4,-,-,TRBJ2-5,14,CASSLNRGQETQYF,TGTGCCAGCAGCTTAAACCGGGGACAAGAGACCCAGTACTTC
TRBV3-1/TRBV3-2,-,TRBD2,TRBJ2-7,15,CASSQWGGSDYEQYF,TGTGCCAGCAGTCAGTGGGGAGGGTCGGACTACGAGCAGTACTTC
TRBV25-1,-,TRBD1,TRBJ2-7,16,CASSEYFQGAAGEQYF,TGTGCCAGCAGTGAATACTTTCAGGGGGCGGCAGGCGAGCAGTACTTC
TRBV7-9,once,-,TRBJ2-7,14,CASSLEEESYEQYF,TGTGCCAGCAGCTTAGAAGAGGAATCCTACGAGCAGTACTTC
TRBV24-1,-,TRBD2,TRBJ2-2,13,CATSAGGTGELFF,TGTGCCACCAGTGCGGGGGGCACCGGGGAGCTGTTTTTT
TRBV10-3,-,TRBD2,TRBJ2-2,14,CAISGGVNTGELFF,TGTGCCATCAGCGGGGGGGTGAACACCGGGGAGCTGTTTTTT
TRBV5-1,-,TRBD1,TRBJ1-6,16,CASSQSPEGAGSPLHF,TGCGCCAGCAGTCAGAGTCCGGAGGGGGCCGGCTCACCCCTCCACTTT
TRBV11-2,-,-,TRBJ1-1,18,CASSFFRQGMLIRTEAFF,TGTGCCAGCAGCTTCTTCAGGCAGGGGATGTTAATAAGGACTGAAGCTTTCTTT
TRBV7-2,-,TRBD1,TRBJ1-2,14,CASSLGTGNYGYTF,TGTGCCAGCAGCTTGGGGACAGGGAACTATGGCTACACCTTC
TRBV19,once,-,TRBJ1-2,13,CASSISPRGGYTF,TGTGCCAGTAGTATATCCCCTCGGGGAGGCTACACCTTC
TRBV9,-,-,TRBJ1-2,12,CASSLHRDGYTF,TGTGCCAGCAGCCTTCACAGGGATGGCTACACCTTC
TRBV7-9,-,-,TRBJ1-3,15,CASSLVGSPRNTIYF,TGTGCCAGCAGCTTAGTGGGCAGCCCGCGAAACACCATATATTTT
TRBV7-2,-,-,TRBJ1-1,14,CASSPEPSLTEAFF,TGTGCCAGCAGCCCGGAGCCTTCACTCACTGAAGCTTTCTTT
TRBV7-9,-,-,TRBJ1-4,16,CASSPMEGFTNEKLFF,TGTGCCAGCAGCCCGATGGAGGGGTTCACTAATGAAAAACTGTTTTTT
TRBV13,-,-,TRBJ1-4,14,CASSFLSPGEKLFF,TGTGCCAGCAGCTTTCTATCTCCGGGTGAAAAACTGTTTTTT
TRBV4-2,-,-,TRBJ2-5,14,CASSQDRGQETQYF,TGTGCCAGCAGCCAAGATCGGGGCCAAGAGACCCAGTACTTC
TRBV7-9,-,-,TRBJ2-5,14,CASSFGQFQETQYF,TGTGCCAGCAGCTTTGGACAGTTCCAAGAGACCCAGTACTTC
TRBV18,-,TRBD2,TRBJ2-1,16,CASSRTSGNSYNEQFF,TGTGCCAGCTCGCGGACTAGCGGAAACTCCTACAATGAGCAGTTCTTC
TRBV15,-,-,TRBJ1-6,17,CATSPDRLSSYNSPLHF,TGTGCCACCAGCCCAGACAGGTTGAGCTCCTATAATTCACCCCTCCACTTT
TRBV29-1,-,TRBD1,TRBJ1-2,11,CSVPRGYGYTF,TGCAGCGTCCCCAGGGGGTATGGCTACACCTTC
TRBV27,-,TRBD1,TRBJ1-1,14,CASSRTGLHTEAFF,TGTGCCAGCAGCCGGACAGGCCTTCACACTGAAGCTTTCTTT
TRBV18,-,TRBD1,TRBJ1-5,14,CASSPQGAGQPQHF,TGTGCCAGCTCACCACAGGGGGCTGGGCAGCCCCAGCATTTT
TRBV6-5,-,-,TRBJ1-2,13,CASTAGQPYGYTF,TGTGCCAGCACGGCCGGACAGCCATATGGCTACACCTTC
TRBV27,once,-,TRBJ1-2,15,CASSLGAATNYGYTF,TGTGCCAGCAGTTTAGGGGCAGCAACTAACTATGGCTACACCTTC
TRBV12-3/TRBV12-4,-,-,TRBJ2-1,12,CASSLRYNEQFF,TGTGCCAGCAGTTTGAGGTACAATGAGCAGTTCTTC
TRBV16,once,-,TRBJ1-2,14,CASSQGGSGNGYTF,TGTGCCAGCAGCCAAGGTGGATCGGGTAATGGCTACACCTTC
TRBV6-1,-,-,TRBJ1-1,15,CASSDGGRVNTEAFF,TGTGCCAGCAGTGACGGCGGCAGAGTGAACACTGAAGCTTTCTTT
TRBV11-2,-,TRBD1,TRBJ1-2,13,CASSLERGPGYTF,TGTGCCAGCAGCTTAGAAAGGGGGCCTGGCTACACCTTC
TRBV7-9,-,TRBD1,TRBJ2-1,14,CASSPLDRDNEQFF,TGTGCCAGCAGCCCCCTGGACAGGGACAATGAGCAGTTCTTC
TRBV7-2,-,-,TRBJ1-2,13,CASSSFANYGYTF,TGTGCCAGCAGCTCGTTCGCTAACTATGGCTACACCTTC
TRBV5-1,-,TRBD2,TRBJ2-5,15,CASGTTGGPGETQYF,TGCGCCAGCGGCACCACGGGGGGGCCGGGGGAGACCCAGTACTTC
TRBV7-2,-,-,TRBJ1-2,15,CASSLGQTSNYGYTF,TGTGCCAGCAGCTTGGGGCAGACCTCTAACTATGGCTACACCTTC
TRBV5-1,-,TRBD1,TRBJ2-1,16,CASSSIPGQGYNEQFF,TGCGCCAGCAGCTCCATCCCGGGACAGGGCTACAATGAGCAGTTCTTC
TRBV7-2,few,-,TRBJ1-2,12,CASSPGSYGYTF,TGTGCCAGCAGCCCCGGTAGCTATGGCTACACCTTC
TRBV5-6,-,-,TRBJ2-1,14,CASSGQGTGDEQFF,TGTGCCAGCAGCGGGCAGGGAACTGGCGATGAGCAGTTCTTC
TRBV4-1,once,TRBD2,TRBJ2-3,18,CASSQGRGLAGAQDTQYF,TGCGCCAGCAGCCAAGGGAGGGGACTAGCGGGGGCCCAAGATACGCAGTATTTT
TRBV27,once,TRBD1,TRBJ1-1,17,CASSFGPGQETNTEAFF,TGTGCCAGCAGTTTTGGGCCCGGACAGGAAACGAACACTGAAGCTTTCTTT
TRBV18,few,-,TRBJ1-1,15,CASSPNRDLNTEAFF,TGTGCCAGCTCACCGAACCGGGACTTGAACACTGAAGCTTTCTTT